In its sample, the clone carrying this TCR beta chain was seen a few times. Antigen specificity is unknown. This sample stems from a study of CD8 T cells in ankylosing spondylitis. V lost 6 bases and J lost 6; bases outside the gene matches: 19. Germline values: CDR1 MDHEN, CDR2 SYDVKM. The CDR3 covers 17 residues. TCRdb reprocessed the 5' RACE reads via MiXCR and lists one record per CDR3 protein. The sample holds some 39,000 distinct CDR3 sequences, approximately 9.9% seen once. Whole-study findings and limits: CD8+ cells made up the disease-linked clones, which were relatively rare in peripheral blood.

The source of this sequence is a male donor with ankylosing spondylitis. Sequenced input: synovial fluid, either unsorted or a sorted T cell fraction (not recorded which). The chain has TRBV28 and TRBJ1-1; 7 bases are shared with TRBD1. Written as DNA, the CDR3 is TGTGCCAGCAGGCCCCACAGGGGCGTAGGGGTTAACCCTGAAGCTTTCTTT. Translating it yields CASRPHRGVGVNPEAFF.